This T cell receptor beta chain was recorded in a study of blood T cell repertoires in COVID-19. Overall study: Whether acute or convalescent, the COVID-19 samples came from the United States, Italy and Spain. PBMCs, B-cell-depleted T cells, or T cells provided the cDNA or gDNA that made up the material.

TCRdb's copy holds only in-frame clones and misses some; the assay was immunoSEQ multiplex PCR. This table has roughly 250,000 clones, approximately 80% appearing once. This CDR3 is built from 17 residues. The V gene lost 0 bases and the J gene lost 0 bases, with 12 bases spanning the gap. Germline-derived CDR1 and CDR2 are MNHNS and SASEGT. The genes are TRBV6-1 and TRBJ1-3; D is unresolved. The material sequenced was peripheral blood. The source is a human donor in a cohort sampled during active COVID-19. The CDR3 nucleotides read TGTGCCAGCAGTGAAGCTCTAGGTGTCAGCTCTGGAAACACCATATATTTT. Encoded protein: CASSEALGVSSGNTIYF.